The clone carrying this T cell receptor beta chain appeared a single time. This record comes from a study of blood T cells in healthy people across ages. Together with a sample-barcoded 5' primer, a J-beta primer mix was included in a second PCR lasting roughly 6 to 12 cycles. MiXCR, applied by TCRdb to the 5' RACE reads, yields one record per CDR3 protein. The sample contains about 780,000 distinct CDR3 sequences, roughly 26% of which appear only once. The CDR3 loop spans 14 amino acids. Trimming at V came to 4 bases and at J to 3 bases, leaving 3 bases not matched to a gene. Germline assignment: CDR1 SGDLS and CDR2 YYNGEE. These data also formed part of another study, on T cells of mothers and their children.

J is TRBJ2-2 and V is TRBV9; 7 bases line up with TRBD1. The clonotype was recovered from a boy between 10 and 17 years old in good health. The source material was blood. CDR3 coding DNA: TGTGCCAGCAGCCAAGGACAGGACACCGGGGAGCTGTTTTTT. Translation: CASSQGQDTGELFF. Combining the CDR3 with reference TRBV9 and TRBJ2-2 gives the whole variable domain DSGVTQTPKHLITATGQRVTLRCSPRSGDLSVYWYQQSLDQGLQFLIQYYNGEERAKGNILERFSAQQFPDLHSELNLSSLELGDSALYFCASSQGQDTGELFFGEGSRLTVL.